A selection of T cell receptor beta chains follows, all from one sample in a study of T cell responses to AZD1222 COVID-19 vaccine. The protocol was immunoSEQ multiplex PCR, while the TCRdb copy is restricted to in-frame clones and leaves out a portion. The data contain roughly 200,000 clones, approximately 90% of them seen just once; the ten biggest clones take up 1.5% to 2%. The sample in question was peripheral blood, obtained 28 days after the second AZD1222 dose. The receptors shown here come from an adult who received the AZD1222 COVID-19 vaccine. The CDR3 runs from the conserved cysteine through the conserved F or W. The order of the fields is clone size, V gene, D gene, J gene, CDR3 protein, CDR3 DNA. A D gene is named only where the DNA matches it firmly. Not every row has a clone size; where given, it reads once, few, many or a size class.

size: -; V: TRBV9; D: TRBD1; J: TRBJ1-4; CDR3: CASSVGQGKDNEKLFF; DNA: TGTGCCAGCAGCGTGGGACAGGGGAAAGATAATGAAAAACTGTTTTTT
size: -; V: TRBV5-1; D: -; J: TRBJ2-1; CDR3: CASRVGRDEQFF; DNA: TGCGCCAGCAGAGTTGGGAGAGACGAGCAGTTCTTC
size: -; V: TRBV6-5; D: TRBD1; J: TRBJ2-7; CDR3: CASSYSDRGPYEQYF; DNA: TGTGCCAGCAGTTACTCGGACAGGGGGCCCTACGAGCAGTACTTC
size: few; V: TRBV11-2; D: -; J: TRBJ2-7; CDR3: CASSSYGLQSSYEQYF; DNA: TGTGCCAGCAGCTCGTACGGGCTACAAAGCTCCTACGAGCAGTACTTC
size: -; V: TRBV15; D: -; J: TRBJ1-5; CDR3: CATSRDPGNQPQHF; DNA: TGTGCCACCAGCAGAGATCCTGGGAATCAGCCCCAGCATTTT
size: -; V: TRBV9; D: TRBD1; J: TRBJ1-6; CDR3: CASSVGTGLGSPLHF; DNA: TGTGCCAGCAGCGTTGGGACAGGGTTGGGTTCACCCCTCCACTTT
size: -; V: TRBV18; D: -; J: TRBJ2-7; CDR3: CASSNNPGDEQYF; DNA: TGTGCCAGCTCAAACAACCCAGGGGACGAGCAGTACTTC
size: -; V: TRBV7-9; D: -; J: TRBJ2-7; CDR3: CASSLGLDAYEQYF; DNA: TGTGCCAGCAGCTTAGGGTTAGACGCCTACGAGCAGTACTTC
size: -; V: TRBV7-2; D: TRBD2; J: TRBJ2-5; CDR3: CASSSPAGGGETQYF; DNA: TGTGCCAGCAGCTCCCCTGCTGGGGGGGGAGAGACCCAGTACTTC
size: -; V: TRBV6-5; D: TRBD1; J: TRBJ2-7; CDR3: CASRSDRGSSYEQYF; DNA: TGTGCCAGCAGGTCCGACAGGGGTAGCTCCTACGAGCAGTACTTC
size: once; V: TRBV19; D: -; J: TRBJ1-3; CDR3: CASSIEARGGSGNTIYF; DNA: TGTGCCAGTAGTATCGAGGCCCGCGGGGGCTCTGGAAACACCATATATTTT
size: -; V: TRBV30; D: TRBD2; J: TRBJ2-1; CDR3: CAWSGRGGRSNEQFF; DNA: TGTGCCTGGAGTGGTCGCGGGGGACGATCGAATGAGCAGTTCTTC
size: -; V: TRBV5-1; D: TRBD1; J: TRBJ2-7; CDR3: CASSRGDREGYEQYF; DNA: TGCGCCAGCAGCCGGGGGGACAGGGAGGGCTACGAGCAGTACTTC
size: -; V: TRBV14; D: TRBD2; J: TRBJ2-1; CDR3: CASSGLAGWNEQFF; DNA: TGTGCCAGCAGCGGGCTAGCGGGGTGGAATGAGCAGTTCTTC
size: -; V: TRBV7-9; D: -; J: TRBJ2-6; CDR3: CASSLGSGANVLTF; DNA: TGTGCCAGCAGCTTGGGCTCTGGGGCCAACGTCCTGACTTTC
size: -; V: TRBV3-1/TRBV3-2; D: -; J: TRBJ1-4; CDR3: CASSQDRRTVPNEKLFF; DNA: TGTGCCAGCAGCCAAGATAGGCGGACAGTCCCTAATGAAAAACTGTTTTTT
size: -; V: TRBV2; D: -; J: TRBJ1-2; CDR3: CASSGQGRGYTF; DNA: TGTGCCAGCAGTGGGCAGGGACGTGGCTACACCTTC
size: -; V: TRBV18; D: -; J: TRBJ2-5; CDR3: CASSPRLDGWVETQYF; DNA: TGTGCCAGCTCACCACGGCTCGACGGTTGGGTGGAGACCCAGTACTTC
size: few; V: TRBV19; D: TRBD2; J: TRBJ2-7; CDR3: CASSIGTSASYEQYF; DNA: TGTGCCAGTAGTATAGGGACTAGCGCTTCCTACGAGCAGTACTTC
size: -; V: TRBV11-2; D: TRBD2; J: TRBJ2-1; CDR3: CASSLLGGRGYNEQFF; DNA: TGTGCCAGCAGCTTACTTGGTGGGAGGGGTTATAATGAGCAGTTCTTC
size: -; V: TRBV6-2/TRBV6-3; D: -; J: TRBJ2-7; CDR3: CASSYTPMRLVREQYF; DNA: TGTGCCAGCAGTTATACCCCCATGCGGTTAGTGCGCGAGCAGTACTTC
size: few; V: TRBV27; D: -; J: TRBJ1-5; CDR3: CASSFNENQPQHF; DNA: TGTGCCAGCAGTTTCAATGAGAATCAGCCCCAGCATTTT
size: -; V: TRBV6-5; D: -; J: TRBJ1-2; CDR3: CASGPRGARYGYTF; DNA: TGTGCCAGCGGTCCGAGGGGGGCGCGCTATGGCTACACCTTC
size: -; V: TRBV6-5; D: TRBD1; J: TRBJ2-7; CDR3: CASSPGGDKGYEQYF; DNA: TGTGCCAGCAGTCCAGGGGGAGACAAGGGGTACGAGCAGTACTTC
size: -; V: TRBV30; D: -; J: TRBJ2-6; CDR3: CAWSVTQGGYVLTF; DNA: TGTGCCTGGAGTGTAACCCAGGGGGGGTACGTCCTGACTTTC
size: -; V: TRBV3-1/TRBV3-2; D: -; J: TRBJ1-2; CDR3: CASSQDLSRKGYTF; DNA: TGTGCCAGCAGCCAAGATTTGTCTCGGAAGGGCTACACCTTC
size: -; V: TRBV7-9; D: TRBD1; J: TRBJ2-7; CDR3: CASSQPGQSYEQYF; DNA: TGTGCCAGCAGCCAACCGGGACAGAGCTACGAGCAGTACTTC
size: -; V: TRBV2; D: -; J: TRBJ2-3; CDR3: CASSEITRSTDTQYF; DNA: TGTGCCAGCAGTGAAATAACTAGAAGCACAGATACGCAGTATTTT
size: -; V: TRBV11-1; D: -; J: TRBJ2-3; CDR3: CASSLVLTSTDTQYF; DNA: TGTGCCAGCAGCTTAGTACTAACTAGCACAGATACGCAGTATTTT
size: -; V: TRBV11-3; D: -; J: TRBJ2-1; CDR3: CASSSGRRSYNEQFF; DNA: TGTGCCAGCAGTTCGGGACGCCGCTCCTACAATGAGCAGTTCTTC
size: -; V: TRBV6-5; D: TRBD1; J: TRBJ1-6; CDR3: CATWDRILNSPLHF; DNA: TGTGCCACCTGGGACAGGATTCTAAATTCACCCCTCCACTTT
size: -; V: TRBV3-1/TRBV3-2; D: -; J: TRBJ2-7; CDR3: CASSQSTDRSVYEQYF; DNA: TGTGCCAGCAGCCAATCGACCGACAGGTCGGTCTACGAGCAGTACTTC
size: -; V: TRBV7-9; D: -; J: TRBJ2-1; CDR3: CASSTGQSGSNEQFF; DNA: TGTGCCAGCAGCACGGGTCAATCCGGATCTAATGAGCAGTTCTTC
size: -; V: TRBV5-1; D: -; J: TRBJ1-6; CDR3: CASSFSGANSPLHF; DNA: TGCGCCAGCAGCTTTTCTGGGGCGAATTCACCCCTCCACTTT
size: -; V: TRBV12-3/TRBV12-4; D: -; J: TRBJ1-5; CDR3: CASSLVGNQPQHF; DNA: TGTGCCAGCAGTTTAGTGGGGAATCAGCCCCAGCATTTT
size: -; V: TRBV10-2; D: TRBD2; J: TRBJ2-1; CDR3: CASSEWLRGGNNEQFF; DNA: TGCGCCAGCAGTGAGTGGTTGCGGGGGGGAAACAATGAGCAGTTCTTC